A selection of T cell receptor beta chains follows, all from one sample in a study of cytomegalovirus exposure and HLA in healthy donors. Method: immunoSEQ multiplex PCR; TCRdb's copy keeps in-frame clones and lacks some. Among 160,000 or so clones listed, approximately 81% were seen once. The sequenced material came from PBMCs. The receptors derive from a man aged 30 to 45 in good health and CMV-seropositive. CDR3s include the opening cysteine and the closing phenylalanine or tryptophan. Each record gives: D gene, V gene, J gene, clone size, CDR3 DNA, CDR3 protein. A D gene is named only where the DNA matches it firmly. Size is omitted from some rows. Given values are once, few, many or a class for expanded clones.

D gene: TRBD1
V gene: TRBV9
J gene: TRBJ2-4
clone size: NA
CDR3 DNA: TGTGCCAGCAGCGGTCGGGACAGCAAAAACATTCAGTACTTC
CDR3 protein: CASSGRDSKNIQYF

D gene: TRBD2
V gene: TRBV2
J gene: TRBJ2-5
clone size: NA
CDR3 DNA: TGTGCCAGCAGTGAAGCGCTTCCGGGACTAGCGGAACAAGAGACCCAGTACTTC
CDR3 protein: CASSEALPGLAEQETQYF

D gene: TRBD2
V gene: TRBV29-1
J gene: TRBJ2-7
clone size: once
CDR3 DNA: TGCAGCGTTGGAGGGACTAGCGCGGCCTACGAGCAGTACTTC
CDR3 protein: CSVGGTSAAYEQYF

D gene: TRBD1
V gene: TRBV4-1
J gene: TRBJ1-1
clone size: NA
CDR3 DNA: TGCGCCAGCAGCCAGACAGGGACCGACACTGAAGCTTTCTTT
CDR3 protein: CASSQTGTDTEAFF

D gene: NA
V gene: TRBV19
J gene: TRBJ2-7
clone size: NA
CDR3 DNA: TGTGCCAGTAGTATCCGCGTCCACTACGAGCAGTACTTC
CDR3 protein: CASSIRVHYEQYF

D gene: TRBD2
V gene: TRBV6-5
J gene: TRBJ2-7
clone size: NA
CDR3 DNA: TGTGCCAGCAGAAAGACTAGCCTCCCCTACGAGCAGTACTTC
CDR3 protein: CASRKTSLPYEQYF

D gene: NA
V gene: TRBV6-1
J gene: TRBJ1-3
clone size: NA
CDR3 DNA: TGTGCCAGCAGTCCCGACAGAAGCTCTGGAAACACCATATATTTT
CDR3 protein: CASSPDRSSGNTIYF

D gene: NA
V gene: TRBV7-2
J gene: TRBJ2-7
clone size: NA
CDR3 DNA: TGTGCCAGCAGCCCCCATTTCAGTAAACACTACGAGCAGTACTTC
CDR3 protein: CASSPHFSKHYEQYF

D gene: TRBD1
V gene: TRBV6-5
J gene: TRBJ1-2
clone size: NA
CDR3 DNA: TGTGCCAGCAGTTACTTGGGACAGGGTTACTATGGCTACACCTTC
CDR3 protein: CASSYLGQGYYGYTF

D gene: TRBD2
V gene: TRBV6-1
J gene: TRBJ2-3
clone size: once
CDR3 DNA: TGTGCCAGCAGTGAACTAGCGGGAGCTGTAGATACGCAGTATTTT
CDR3 protein: CASSELAGAVDTQYF

D gene: NA
V gene: TRBV4-1
J gene: TRBJ1-1
clone size: NA
CDR3 DNA: TGCGCCAGCAGCCAAGATCGGAGGGTGGTGAACACTGAAGCTTTCTTT
CDR3 protein: CASSQDRRVVNTEAFF

D gene: TRBD1
V gene: TRBV15
J gene: TRBJ2-1
clone size: NA
CDR3 DNA: TGTGCCACCAGCAACTCCGGGACAGACTCCTACAATGAGCAGTTCTTC
CDR3 protein: CATSNSGTDSYNEQFF

D gene: TRBD2
V gene: TRBV9
J gene: TRBJ2-2
clone size: NA
CDR3 DNA: TGTGCCAGCAGCGTATCGACTAGCGGGAGGGCCGACACCGGGGAGCTGTTTTTT
CDR3 protein: CASSVSTSGRADTGELFF

D gene: TRBD1
V gene: TRBV2
J gene: TRBJ1-1
clone size: NA
CDR3 DNA: TGTGCCAGCAGTGTCGACAGGGGGAAGGAAGCTTTCTTT
CDR3 protein: CASSVDRGKEAFF

D gene: TRBD1
V gene: TRBV5-1
J gene: TRBJ2-2
clone size: NA
CDR3 DNA: TGCGCCAGCAGCTTGTCTCCGGGACAGGGGAACACCGGGGAGCTGTTTTTT
CDR3 protein: CASSLSPGQGNTGELFF

D gene: NA
V gene: TRBV11-2
J gene: TRBJ1-3
clone size: NA
CDR3 DNA: TGTGCCAGCAGCTCAGGCTCTGGAAACACCATATATTTT
CDR3 protein: CASSSGSGNTIYF

D gene: NA
V gene: TRBV7-9
J gene: TRBJ1-3
clone size: NA
CDR3 DNA: TGTGCCAGCAGCTTAATGCCGCGGGGCCCTGGAAACACCATATATTTT
CDR3 protein: CASSLMPRGPGNTIYF

D gene: NA
V gene: TRBV30
J gene: TRBJ1-6
clone size: few
CDR3 DNA: TGTGCCTGGAGTTATTCTCAGGATCCCCTCCACTTT
CDR3 protein: CAWSYSQDPLHF

D gene: NA
V gene: TRBV9
J gene: TRBJ2-5
clone size: NA
CDR3 DNA: TGTGCCAGCAGCGTAGAGAGTTGGGAGACCCAGTACTTC
CDR3 protein: CASSVESWETQYF

D gene: TRBD2
V gene: TRBV7-3
J gene: TRBJ2-7
clone size: NA
CDR3 DNA: TGTGCCAGCAGCCCGACTAGCGGGAGTTACGAGCAGTACTTC
CDR3 protein: CASSPTSGSYEQYF